The 26 T cell receptor beta chains listed next were all sequenced from one sample in a study of blood T cell repertoires in COVID-19. Profiled with immunoSEQ multiplex PCR; TCRdb holds only in-frame clones, not every one. The sample records around 290,000 clones, 88% being singletons. The sample taken for sequencing was PBMCs or T cells enriched from blood (not recorded which). The receptor set was obtained from an older woman in a cohort exposed to, infected with or recovered from COVID-19 (not recorded which).

The chain is built from TRBV15 and TRBJ2-5, with a weak D call TRBD1 (5 bases). This CDR3 contains 14 residues. Per germline, CDR1 LNHNV and CDR2 YYDKDF (reference sequence). The V end lost 2 bases, the J end lost 2 bases, and 9 bases lay between the germline ends. The CDR3 loop is CATSRSRQQETQYF. As DNA, the CDR3 is TGTGCCACCAGCAGATCCCGACAGCAAGAGACCCAGTACTTC.

This rearrangement joins TRBV5-5 to TRBJ1-4; a possible D gene is TRBD1 (5 bases). Trimming shortened V by 1 base and J by 5 bases, and 9 bases separated the two germline ends. In germline, CDR1 is SGHKS, CDR2 YYEKEE (reference sequence). This CDR3 has 14 amino acids. The CDR3 coding sequence is TGTGCCAGCAGCTTGTCCGGGGGAAATGAAAAACTGTTTTTT. It yields the protein CASSLSGGNEKLFF.

The V gene is TRBV11-2, the J gene TRBJ2-3; D is possibly TRBD1 (6 bases). Per germline, CDR1 SGHAT and CDR2 FQNNGV. This CDR3 has 13 residues. V was trimmed by 1 base and J by 7 bases, leaving 9 bases between them. CDR3 sequence reads: CASSLGTANTQYF. The CDR3 nucleotides read TGTGCCAGCAGCTTAGGGACAGCGAATACGCAGTATTTT.

The chain joins TRBV7-2 to TRBJ1-5, with D possibly TRBD1 on 5 matching bases. The V gene lost 5 bases and the J gene lost 5 bases, with 16 bases spanning the gap. This CDR3 spans 15 amino acids. The germline CDR1 and CDR2 sequences are SGHTA and FQGNSA. The CDR3 DNA reads TGTGCCAGCAGCCAGATGGCGGGACTCCATCAGCCCCAGCATTTT. Amino acid sequence: CASSQMAGLHQPQHF.

The chain employs TRBV28 and TRBJ2-1; 16 bases align to TRBD2. Per the germline V gene, CDR1 is MDHEN and CDR2 is SYDVKM. This CDR3 spans 17 amino acids. The trim removed 6 bases at V and 6 bases at J, leaving 8 bases unmatched. The CDR3 DNA is TGTGCCAGCAGGCGATCGGGACTAGCGGGAGGGCTCAATGAGCAGTTCTTC. This codes for CASRRSGLAGGLNEQFF.

The chain couples TRBV5-1 to TRBJ1-3, with TRBD1 identical over 10 bases. After removal of 3 bases from V and 3 bases from J, the junction contained 6 bases not matched to a gene. This CDR3 is 16 amino acids long. Germline V lookup: CDR1 SGHRS, CDR2 YFSETQ. CDR3 residues: CASSSSTGGIGNTIYF. CDR3 nucleotides: TGCGCCAGCAGCTCTTCGACAGGGGGCATTGGAAACACCATATATTTT.

The chain couples TRBV28 to TRBJ1-5; weak D call: TRBD1 (5 bases). V lost 6 bases, J lost 6 bases, and 18 bases lay in between. The germline V gene encodes CDR1 MDHEN and CDR2 SYDVKM. The CDR3 is 15 residues long. The CDR3 loop is CASSPNSGFVQPQHF. The CDR3 DNA reads TGTGCCAGCAGCCCCAATTCAGGGTTTGTTCAGCCCCAGCATTTT.

The chain combines TRBV11-2 with TRBJ1-1; TRBD1 agrees at 7 bases. In germline, CDR1 is SGHAT, CDR2 FQNNGV. Trimming took 1 base from V and 7 from J; bases not matched to a gene: 3. The CDR3 loop spans 13 amino acids. The CDR3 nucleotides read TGTGCCAGCAGCTTAGCCAGGGGGGATGAAGCTTTCTTT. This gives the protein CASSLARGDEAFF.

The rearrangement links TRBV28 to TRBJ2-1, with TRBD2 identical over 7 bases. The CDR3 runs to 16 residues. From germline, CDR1 is MDHEN and CDR2 SYDVKM. J was trimmed by 2 bases and V by 5 bases; bases with no gene match: 9. The CDR3 region has the DNA TGTGCCAGCAGTCTTCTGGGAGGGGAACCCTACAATGAGCAGTTCTTC. This encodes CASSLLGGEPYNEQFF.

V is TRBV28 and J is TRBJ2-7, with 9 bases lining up with TRBD1. Trimming took 8 bases from V and 6 from J; bases not matched to a gene: 14. Germline CDR1 MDHEN, CDR2 SYDVKM. The CDR3 contains 15 residues. CDR3 amino acids: CASRDRVKLAGEQYF. The CDR3 bases are TGTGCCAGCCGGGACAGGGTAAAACTTGCGGGCGAGCAGTACTTC.

This chain connects TRBV7-8 to TRBJ1-2; 9 bases are shared with TRBD1. This CDR3 spans 16 amino acids. Germline V gene lookup returns CDR1 SGHVS and CDR2 FQNEAQ. Trimming cost V 1 base and J 0 bases; bases outside gene matches: 3. The CDR3 here is CASSLGTGGTNYGYTF. The DNA for the CDR3 is TGTGCCAGCAGCTTAGGTACAGGGGGCACTAACTATGGCTACACCTTC.

To note about this clone: The sample carries other DNA sequences with the same CDR3. CDR3 sequence (DNA): TGTGCCAGCTCACCAAGCGGGAGTGACAATGAGCAGTTCTTC. Protein: CASSPSGSDNEQFF. V usage is TRBV18 and J usage is TRBJ2-1; 8 nucleotides match TRBD2. The V segment lost 2 bases and the J segment 5 bases; nucleotides outside the gene matches: 2. The germline V gene encodes CDR1 KGHSH and CDR2 LQKENI. CDR3 length equals 14 residues.

This rearrangement joins TRBV18 to TRBJ2-7; 13 bases fit TRBD2. The CDR3 is made up of 18 amino acids. The V and J ends lost 0 bases and 3 bases, in that order; junction bases with no gene match: 8. Germline V gene data show CDR1 as KGHSH and CDR2 as LQKENI. CDR3 in amino acids: CASSPPVTSGRSIYEQYF. CDR3 sequence (DNA): TGTGCCAGCTCACCACCGGTGACTAGCGGGAGGAGCATCTACGAGCAGTACTTC.

The chain combines TRBV6-1 with TRBJ1-1; D gene uncertain. The CDR3 extends over 12 amino acids. The V gene lost 2 bases and the J gene lost 8 bases, with 9 bases spanning the gap. Germline V gene sequence: CDR1 MNHNS, CDR2 SASEGT. The CDR3 region has the DNA TGTGCCAGCAGTGAAAGGCGGCAAGAAGCTTTCTTT. It yields the protein CASSERRQEAFF.

The V and J genes are TRBV6-4 and TRBJ2-1; possibly TRBD2 for D (6 bases). CDR1 and CDR2 (germline): MRHNA, SNTAGT. V lost 2 bases and J lost 3, with 11 bases in between. The CDR3 has 15 residues. The CDR3 protein is CASSDGASDYNEQFF. For the CDR3, the DNA is TGTGCCAGCAGTGACGGGGCTAGCGACTACAATGAGCAGTTCTTC.

The gene calls are TRBV13 and TRBJ2-1; unclear D gene. This CDR3 region has 13 residues. V lost 7 bases to trimming and J lost 6 bases, with 13 bases between them. CDR1 PRHDT and CDR2 FYEKMQ come from the germline V gene (reference sequence). In DNA, the CDR3 is TGTGCCAGCATCAGACGCTCGGGCAATGAGCAGTTCTTC. Protein product: CASIRRSGNEQFF.

The chain couples TRBV7-2 to TRBJ2-7, with 8 bases identical to TRBD2. Germline CDR1 reads SGHTA; CDR2 reads FQGNSA. The CDR3 totals 15 residues. V gave up 4 bases and J gave up 2 bases; unmatched junction bases: 7. CDR3 nucleotides: TGTGCCAGCAGCTCCCGGGGGGGGAGGGCCTACGAGCAGTACTTC. It yields the protein CASSSRGGRAYEQYF.

This chain connects TRBV18 to TRBJ1-1, with 9 positions matching TRBD1. CDR3 size: 15 residues. CDR1 is KGHSH, CDR2 LQKENI, per germline. J was trimmed by 5 bases and V by 5 bases; bases with no gene match: 9. CDR3 nucleotide sequence: TGTGCCAGCTCAGCGCTTGGGACAGGGAGAACTGAAGCTTTCTTT. This translates into CASSALGTGRTEAFF.

The rearrangement joins TRBV9 to TRBJ2-1; weak D call: TRBD1 (5 bases). The CDR3 is 13 amino acids. V was shortened by 4 bases and J by 8 bases, with 13 bases between the two germline ends. Germline V gene data show CDR1 as SGDLS and CDR2 as YYNGEE. CDR3 DNA: TGTGCCAGCAGCCCGGCGACAGCCCATGAGCAGTTCTTC. The encoded protein is CASSPATAHEQFF.

The rearrangement joins TRBV5-1 to TRBJ1-1, with 7 positions matching TRBD1. V lost 5 bases, J lost 1 base, and 5 bases stayed unmatched. Germline V lookup: CDR1 SGHRS, CDR2 YFSETQ. The CDR3 has 14 amino acids. CDR3 DNA sequence: TGCGCCAGCAGTTTGAACAGGGGGAACACTGAAGCTTTCTTT. Encoded protein: CASSLNRGNTEAFF.

The rearrangement uses TRBV5-1 and TRBJ1-3; D may be TRBD1 (5 bases). The germline V gene encodes CDR1 SGHRS and CDR2 YFSETQ. The CDR3 length is 17 residues. Trimming pared 0 bases from V and 2 bases from J, leaving 15 bases between. The CDR3 sequence is CASSLGMIPGTGNTIYF. DNA of the CDR3: TGCGCCAGCAGCTTGGGGATGATCCCAGGGACTGGAAACACCATATATTTT.

The V gene is TRBV5-4, the J gene TRBJ2-7, with 8 bases matching TRBD1. Per the germline V gene, CDR1 is SGHNT and CDR2 is YYREEE (reference sequence). V was pared by 0 bases and J by 1 base, with 3 bases of the junction left unmatched. The CDR3 spans 15 residues. The CDR3 DNA is TGTGCCAGCAGCTTGGGACAGGGGATATCCTACGAGCAGTACTTC. The encoded protein is CASSLGQGISYEQYF. Together with reference TRBV5-4 and TRBJ2-7, the CDR3 gives the full variable domain: ETGVTQSPTHLIKTRGQQVTLRCSSQSGHNTVSWYQQALGQGPQFIFQYYREEENGRGNFPPRFSGLQFPNYSSELNVNALELDDSALYLCASSLGQGISYEQYFGPGTRLTVT.

Concerning this clone: Other DNA variants within this sample encode the same CDR3. The chain recombines TRBV9 with TRBJ2-1, with 10 bases identical to TRBD2. The CDR3 is 15 residues long. Germline V gene lookup returns CDR1 SGDLS and CDR2 YYNGEE. The V gene end was trimmed by 3 bases and the J gene end by 3 bases; junction bases not matched to a gene: 3. The CDR3 DNA reads TGTGCCAGCAGCGCTAGCGGGAGTAGCTACAATGAGCAGTTCTTC. Amino acids: CASSASGSSYNEQFF.

The V gene is TRBV6-1, the J gene TRBJ1-1; 7 bases are shared with TRBD1. The CDR3 is made up of 15 amino acids. In germline, CDR1 is MNHNS, CDR2 SASEGT. The V segment lost 2 bases and the J segment 8 bases; nucleotides outside the gene matches: 11. CDR3 region: CASSEMGVGQQEAFF. CDR3 coding DNA: TGTGCCAGCAGTGAAATGGGGGTGGGACAGCAAGAAGCTTTCTTT.

This chain joins TRBV9 and TRBJ2-5, with D perhaps matching TRBD2 (5 bases). Trimming stripped 4 bases from V and 5 bases from J, with 15 bases between. The germline V gene has CDR1 SGDLS and CDR2 YYNGEE. CDR3 length: 14 amino acids. CDR3 region: CASSSREGGETQYF. The CDR3 DNA is TGTGCCAGCAGCTCCCGCGAGGGTGGGGAGACCCAGTACTTC.

This clone was recorded once. The germline gene is not matched at one end of the junction; a read error may be the cause. V gene TRBV27 combines with J gene TRBJ2-1; 7 bases agree with TRBD2. This CDR3 spans 17 amino acids. CDR1 and CDR2 from the germline V gene are MNHEY and SMNVEV (reference sequence). CDR3 nucleotides: TGTGCCAGCAGTCTATCCAAGCGGGGCCTTCAAGGCAATGAGCAGTTCTTC. This codes for CASSLSKRGLQGNEQFF.